The entry that follows covers one TCR beta chain sequence. The target of this receptor is not known. No qualities accompany the bases; no much larger clone lies one base away. Using the deep immunoSEQ assay, TCR CDR3 regions were amplified from genomic DNA by multiplex PCR. Genomic DNA extracted from each cell subset was distributed evenly over all wells of several immunoSEQ 96-well plates, and each plate served as one replicate. For sorted subsets, approximately 200 ng of genomic DNA, equivalent to some 30,000 T cell genomes, went into each replicate PCR. Purified libraries were measured with a Qubit 3.0 fluorometer, size-checked on a Bioanalyzer 2100, and measured again with the KAPA Library Quantification kit. Each immunoSEQ 96-well plate was sequenced on its own single-read 150-cycle Illumina NextSeq 550 flow cell. The original pipeline was this. Because the immunoSEQ output included only junctional sequences and no quality scores, the filtering could not be the same as the filtering used for full-length reads. Sequences were annotated with PyIR, a Python wrapper for IgBLAST v1.9, using IMGT germline references to assign V/J genes and CDR3. Reads were filtered out if the reads had weak V/J assignments (E-value above 1e-6), no CDR3, stop codons, out-of-frame junctions, or ambiguous translated residues. V3J clonotypes were defined by identical inferred V gene, J gene, and CDR3 amino acid sequence. Percentage overlap between repertoires was computed as shared unique clonotypes divided by the size of the smaller repertoire. Richness of each repertoire was evaluated using RTK rarefaction, the Chao1 estimator, and Recon v2.1 estimates of unobserved clonotypes. OLGA was used to compute generation probabilities for all TCRbeta clonotypes that the gDNA method yielded from a handful of donors. TCRdb limited this immuneACCESS table to in-frame rearrangements with V and J called. A share of clones is missing; checked studies link under half to unresolved V genes, and the rest is unexplained. The DNA gave D and trimming, while V, J and clone size come from that table. Across this sample there are about 2.3 million clones, with 85% to 95% seen only once. Around 0.38% of the sample belongs to the ten largest clones.

The record originates from a study of shared clonotypes between healthy human individuals (dated by TCRdb to about 2020). Regarding the complete study: The cohort comprised a couple of women and three men aged 18 to 49 years. For each donor, three plates each were used for CD4 naive and CD4 memory, two plates were used for CD8 naive, and one plate was used for CD8 memory. The study deeply sequenced blood TCR repertoires of about 5 healthy adults to estimate repertoire size and the extent of clonotype sharing between individuals. Libraries were prepared and TCR repertoires were sequenced by different laboratories using diverse techniques, in order to increase sequencing depth and limit assay-specific biases. Between about 0.85 and 9.5 billion PBMCs per donor were obtained by leukapheresis.

In the germline V gene, CDR1 corresponds to LGHNT and CDR2 to FRNRAP. Taken from cysteine to phenylalanine, the CDR3 has 16 residues. The read is trimmed to its CDR3 DNA, 48 bases read in frame from base 1. V is clipped by 0 bases and J by 3 bases, and the sequence between their germline boundaries is 12 bases long. Donors were healthy HIV-negative adults with no recently reported acute infections or vaccinations. All donors were Caucasian adults living in Nashville, Tennessee, USA. CD4+ T cells were enriched through magnetic negative selection, after which naive cells were positively selected on CD45RA and the remaining negative fraction served as the memory subset. Blood was collected by leukapheresis, and PBMCs were isolated by Ficoll-Histopaque density gradient centrifugation and then cryopreserved in liquid nitrogen vapor phase. Analytical flow cytometry was used to check the purity and quantity of each magnetically sorted T cell population. Genomic DNA was isolated from every sorted fraction and measured by UV absorbance on a Nanodrop 2000c.

General study outcomes and caveats: Larger estimated clonotype richness was generally found for naive subsets than for memory subsets. Sampling was restricted to blood, and TCR repertoires in tissue are likely to differ from TCR repertoires in blood. Because the study included only a small number of donors, the genetic and exposure-history diversity represented was limited. Rarefaction of sorted-subset datasets indicated incomplete sequencing despite the large sequencing depth. Higher generation probabilities were observed for clonotypes shared by all four sorted-subset donors than for non-shared clonotypes. Pairwise subsampling led to the expectation that sequencing depth would affect the degree of clonotype sharing among donors. When a few donors were compared, the shared fraction of clonotypes was around 5% for naive CD4, roughly 3.3% for naive CD8, roughly 2.5% for memory CD4, and around 0.37% for memory CD8.

Input material: naive CD4+ T cells from PBMCs. This specimen's cell subset or site label, interpreted: CD45RA+ positively selected. The receptor was derived from a young man in good health. Some clones in this sample may be carry-over from other donors' samples. The chain is encoded by TRBV12-5 joined to TRBJ2-1; tentative D gene TRBD2, with 7 bases matching. The DNA sequence is TGTGCTAGTGGTTTGGTACCGGGGGGCGTCTACAATGAGCAGTTCTTC. This yields the protein CASGLVPGGVYNEQFF. Here the CDR3 is joined to the reference TRBV12-5 and TRBJ2-1 genes, and the full variable domain is: DARVTQTPRHKVTEMGQEVTMRCQPILGHNTVFWYRQTMMQGLELLAYFRNRAPLDDSGMPKDRFSAEMPDATLATLKIQPSEPRDSAVYFCASGLVPGGVYNEQFFGPGTRLTVL.